This entry is about one T cell receptor (beta chain). Its target is not known. The length of the CDR3 is 15 residues. V lost 2 bases and J lost 7; bases outside the gene matches: 8. The germline gives CDR1 MNHNY, CDR2 SVGAGI (reference sequence). Assay: immunoSEQ multiplex PCR; the TCRdb copy retains only in-frame clones and omits some. The top ten clones hold around 2.6% of a sample with 60,000 to 85,000 clones, over 85% of them seen once. This sample stems from a study of OX40 agonist ivuxolimab in advanced cancers. Broader study findings: At 0.1 to 3.0 mg/kg, CD4+ and CD8+ blood T cells expanded clonally by week 6.

Source: CD4+ or CD8+ T cells sorted from blood, taken in a trial of the OX40 agonist ivuxolimab. This clonotype was obtained from an adult with an advanced solid tumor such as melanoma, head and neck, liver or kidney cancer. The chain uses TRBV6-6 and TRBJ1-1; 9 nucleotides agree with TRBD1. DNA of the CDR3: TGTGCCAGCAGTTACGCCCAAACAGGGGGCCGTGAAGCTTTCTTT. This encodes CASSYAQTGGREAFF.